A single sample is the source of the 23 T cell receptor beta chains below, sequenced in a study of blood T cells in healthy people across ages. Then a second PCR, running roughly 7 to 12 cycles, was carried out with a sample-barcoded 5' primer and a J-beta primer mix. MiXCR, applied by TCRdb to the 5' RACE reads, yields one record per CDR3 protein. The sample carries about 1,800,000 distinct CDR3 sequences, roughly 28% recorded once. Source material: blood. The receptor source for this set is a woman aged 30 to 39 in good health.

This clonotype was recorded at least ten times. This chain links TRBV7-2 with TRBJ2-7, with D unresolved. Germline CDR1 SGHTA, CDR2 FQGNSA. Trimming removed 4 bases from V and 4 bases from J, with 11 bases in between. There are 13 residues in the CDR3. CDR3 in amino acids: CASSSFEYYEQYF. CDR3 nucleotides: TGTGCCAGCAGCTCGTTCGAGTATTACGAGCAGTACTTC. The variable domain in full, with the rest retrieved from reference TRBV7-2 and TRBJ2-7, is GAGVSQSPSNKVTEKGKDVELRCDPISGHTALYWYRQSLGQGLEFLIYFQGNSAPDKSGLPSDRFSAERTGGSVSTLTIQRTQQEDSAVYLCASSSFEYYEQYFGPGTRLTVT.

This clonotype was counted at least ten times. The V and J genes are TRBV7-9 and TRBJ2-7; D uncertain. The germline CDR1 and CDR2 sequences are SEHNR and FQNEAQ (reference sequence). This CDR3 region has 14 residues. The V gene lost 3 bases and the J gene lost 3 bases, with 12 bases spanning the gap. CDR3 in DNA: TGTGCCAGCAGCTTGGCGGCGTCGGTCTACGAGCAGTACTTC. Translation: CASSLAASVYEQYF.

V and J are TRBV11-2 and TRBJ1-2; TRBD1 agrees at 8 bases. From germline, CDR1 is SGHAT and CDR2 FQNNGV. The CDR3 length is 16 residues. Trimming cost V 5 bases and J 4 bases; bases outside gene matches: 12. For the CDR3, the DNA is TGTGCCAGCAGCCCTCGATTCCCAGGGGGCCGCTATGGCTACACCTTC. Its translation: CASSPRFPGGRYGYTF.

Only a few counts were recorded for this clonotype. The V gene is TRBV12-3 or TRBV12-4, the J gene TRBJ1-4; 12 bases agree with TRBD1. Losses at the gene ends were 5 bases for V and 6 bases for J; bases not matched to a gene: 4. This CDR3 region has 15 residues. CDR3 in amino acids: CASSPGTGGDEKLFF. CDR3 DNA sequence: TGTGCCAGCAGTCCGGGGACAGGGGGCGATGAAAAACTGTTTTTT.

This clonotype appeared a few times. The chain's CDR3 is CASSVDRGPESEQYF. CDR3 sequence (DNA): TGTGCCAGCAGCGTAGACAGGGGTCCCGAGAGCGAGCAGTACTTC. V usage is TRBV9 and J usage is TRBJ2-7; 7 bases are a match to TRBD1. This CDR3 region has 15 residues. The V segment lost 0 bases and the J segment 6 bases; nucleotides outside the gene matches: 9. Germline CDR1 SGDLS, CDR2 YYNGEE.

The chain combines TRBV20-1 with TRBJ2-1; D is undetermined. Trimming left V 5 bases short and J 2 bases short, with 10 bases between. Germline V lookup: CDR1 DFQATT, CDR2 SNEGSKA (reference sequence). The CDR3 spans 13 residues. The DNA of the CDR3 is TGCAGTGCTGGGAAGATCCCCTACAATGAGCAGTTCTTC. Protein sequence: CSAGKIPYNEQFF.

Remarks on this clonotype: A read error may explain this, as a much larger clone is one base away. The chain couples TRBV7-6 to TRBJ2-1; D not certain. This CDR3 contains 15 residues. The V gene's germline CDR1 is SGHVS and CDR2 FNYEAQ. Deletions cut 5 bases from V and 0 bases from J, with 11 bases between. The CDR3 spells CASSLWASSYNEQFF. CDR3 sequence (DNA): TGTGCCAGCAGCCTCTGGGCGAGCTCCTACAATGAGCAGTTCTTC.

This clonotype occurred a few times. The rearrangement joins TRBV4-1 to TRBJ1-1, with D unresolved. The germline V gene has CDR1 MGHRA and CDR2 YSYEKL. With 1 base removed from V and 3 bases from J, the gap between germline ends came to 12 bases. The CDR3 consists of 15 residues. The CDR3: CASSQVGFSDTEAFF. The CDR3, as DNA: TGCGCCAGCAGCCAAGTTGGTTTTTCGGACACTGAAGCTTTCTTT.

J is TRBJ2-7 and V is TRBV20-1; 11 bases match TRBD1. Germline CDR1 and CDR2: DFQATT and SNEGSKA (reference sequence). The CDR3 is 16 residues long. V was clipped by 1 base and J by 3 bases; unmatched bases: 8. CDR3: CSARAALGQGDYEQYF. CDR3 bases: TGCAGTGCTAGAGCCGCTTTGGGACAGGGGGACTACGAGCAGTACTTC.

The rearrangement uses TRBV2 and TRBJ1-1; D unclear. The CDR3 covers 12 residues. CDR1 is SNHLY, CDR2 FYNNEI, per germline. With 4 bases removed from V and 6 bases from J, the gap between germline ends came to 9 bases. The CDR3 DNA sequence: TGTGCCAGCAGTGCCGATTTGCCTGAAGCTTTCTTT. Amino acid sequence: CASSADLPEAFF.

This clonotype appeared many times. One end of the junction fails to match germline, which may point to a read error. The chain recombines TRBV5-1 with TRBJ2-1; possibly TRBD2 for D (5 bases). The CDR3 extends over 11 amino acids. CDR1 is SGHRS and CDR2 is YFSETQ in the germline V gene. In nucleotides, the CDR3 is TGTGCCAGCAGCTTCGGGGTTGAGCAGTTCTTC. This sequence encodes CASSFGVEQFF.

This clonotype has more than one count but fewer than ten. The chain recombines TRBV27 with TRBJ1-1, with TRBD1 as a possible D gene (5 bases). The CDR3 consists of 15 residues. Germline CDR1 MNHEY, CDR2 SMNVEV (reference sequence). Trimming removed 6 bases from V and 2 bases from J, with 16 bases in between. DNA of the CDR3: TGTGCCAGCAGCGGACCGGGACGGGGAAACACTGAAGCTTTCTTT. The encoded protein is CASSGPGRGNTEAFF.

The rearrangement uses TRBV12-3 or TRBV12-4 and TRBJ1-4; 7 bases agree with TRBD1. The V segment lost 6 bases and the J segment 5 bases; nucleotides outside the gene matches: 6. The CDR3 is 14 residues long. In DNA form, the CDR3 reads TGTGCCAGCAGGGGGACAGACCTAAATGAAAAACTGTTTTTT. Translation: CASRGTDLNEKLFF.

The J gene is TRBJ2-5, the V gene TRBV7-2, with D possibly TRBD1 on 5 matching bases. Trimming shortened V by 4 bases and J by 5 bases, and 11 bases separated the two germline ends. The CDR3 runs to 13 residues. From germline, CDR1 is SGHTA and CDR2 FQGNSA. CDR3 nucleotide sequence: TGTGCCAGCAGCTCCTCAGGGAAGGAGACCCAGTACTTC. Protein product: CASSSSGKETQYF.

The chain couples TRBV20-1 to TRBJ1-1; 7 bases align to TRBD1. The CDR3 contains 18 residues. Losses at the gene ends were 3 bases for V and 3 bases for J; bases not matched to a gene: 19. Germline lookup yields CDR1 DFQATT and CDR2 SNEGSKA (reference sequence). The CDR3 DNA reads as TGCAGTGCTAGGACCAGGGGGAGGACAGGCCGGATGGACACTGAAGCTTTCTTT. Protein product: CSARTRGRTGRMDTEAFF.

The chain recombines TRBV18 with TRBJ2-1, with TRBD2 matching over 10 bases. Germline V lookup: CDR1 KGHSH, CDR2 LQKENI. This CDR3 is built from 16 residues. V trimming: 3 bases; J trimming: 3 bases; junction bases outside the gene matches: 5. The CDR3 spells CASSPYSGGNYNEQFF. As DNA, the CDR3 is TGTGCCAGCTCACCGTATAGCGGGGGGAACTACAATGAGCAGTTCTTC.

This clonotype was picked up a small number of times. This sequence joins TRBV20-1 and TRBJ1-2; TRBD1 agrees at 9 bases. V lost 2 bases and J lost 6; bases outside the gene matches: 13. This CDR3 has 16 amino acids. Germline V gives CDR1 DFQATT, CDR2 SNEGSKA (reference sequence). CDR3 residues: CSARLSGRRDRDGYTF. CDR3 coding DNA: TGCAGTGCTAGATTATCGGGTAGACGGGACAGGGATGGCTACACCTTC.

The CDR3 DNA sequence: TGTGCCAGCAGCCCAAGCATCCAACAAGAGGCCCAGTACTTC. Its translation is CASSPSIQQEAQYF. The V and J genes are TRBV3-1 and TRBJ2-7; D uncertain. There are 14 residues in the CDR3. The germline V and J ends were trimmed by 4 bases and 10 bases, with 20 bases remaining between them. Germline assignment: CDR1 LGHDT and CDR2 YNNKEL (reference sequence).

This clonotype was seen only a few times. J is TRBJ1-5 and V is TRBV27, with D perhaps matching TRBD1 (6 bases). Germline CDR1 reads MNHEY; CDR2 reads SMNVEV (reference sequence). This CDR3 comprises 14 residues. V lost 8 bases to trimming and J lost 0 bases, with 11 bases between them. CDR3: CASGQFYSNQPQHF. CDR3 nucleotide sequence: TGTGCCAGCGGACAGTTTTATAGCAATCAGCCCCAGCATTTT.

This clonotype was observed at least ten times. The genes are TRBV29-1 and TRBJ2-5; tentatively, D is TRBD1 or TRBD2 (6 bases each). The CDR3 loop spans 14 amino acids. Germline CDR1 reads SQVTM; CDR2 reads ANQGSEA. The germline V and J ends were trimmed by 7 bases and 1 base, with 16 bases remaining between them. The CDR3: CSAAPGAGQETQYF. The CDR3 nucleotides are TGCAGCGCGGCACCGGGGGCGGGCCAAGAGACCCAGTACTTC.

The rearrangement joins TRBV4-3 to TRBJ2-7; D assignment may be TRBD1 or TRBD2 (6 bases each). The CDR3 has 17 amino acids. Germline values: CDR1 LGHNA, CDR2 YSLEER. With 2 bases removed from V and 2 bases from J, the gap between germline ends came to 19 bases. The CDR3 loop reads CASSQNSGGGPTYEQYF. DNA for the CDR3: TGCGCCAGCAGCCAAAATTCCGGGGGCGGCCCAACCTACGAGCAGTACTTC.

Ten or more counts support this clonotype. The chain recombines TRBV4-3 with TRBJ2-1, with TRBD2 matching over 7 bases. The CDR3 contains 16 residues. Germline-derived CDR1 and CDR2 are LGHNA and YSLEER. Losses at the gene ends were 4 bases for V and 6 bases for J; bases not matched to a gene: 12. The CDR3 DNA is TGCGCCAGCAGCCTTGTAATAGGAGCGGGACTCAATGAGCAGTTCTTC. Translation gives CASSLVIGAGLNEQFF.

The V gene is TRBV7-9, the J gene TRBJ1-1, with a weak D call TRBD1 (5 bases). The V gene lost 4 bases and the J gene lost 1 base, with 10 bases spanning the gap. Germline V lookup: CDR1 SEHNR, CDR2 FQNEAQ (reference sequence). The CDR3 is 14 amino acids. Here the CDR3 DNA reads TGTGCCAGCAGCTCGACAGAGACGAACACTGAAGCTTTCTTT. This translates into CASSSTETNTEAFF.